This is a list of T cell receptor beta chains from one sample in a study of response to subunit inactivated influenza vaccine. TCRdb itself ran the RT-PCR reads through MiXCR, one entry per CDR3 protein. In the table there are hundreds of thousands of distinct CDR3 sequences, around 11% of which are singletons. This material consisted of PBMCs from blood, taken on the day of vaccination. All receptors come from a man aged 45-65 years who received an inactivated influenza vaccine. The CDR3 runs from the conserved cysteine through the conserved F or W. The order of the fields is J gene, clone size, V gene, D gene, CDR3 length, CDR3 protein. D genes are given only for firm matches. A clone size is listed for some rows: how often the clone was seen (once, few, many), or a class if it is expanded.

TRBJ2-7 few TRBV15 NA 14 CATSREGRIYEQYF
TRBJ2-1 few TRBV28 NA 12 CASSLRTFEQFF
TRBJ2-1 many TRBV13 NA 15 CASSVGTGYFNEQFF
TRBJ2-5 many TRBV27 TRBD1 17 CASSLFDTGASLETQYF
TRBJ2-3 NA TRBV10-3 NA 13 CAISDYGPDTQYF
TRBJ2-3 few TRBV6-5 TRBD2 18 CASSYLRPPSGRGNTQYF
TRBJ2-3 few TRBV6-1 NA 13 CAASKEGTDTQYF
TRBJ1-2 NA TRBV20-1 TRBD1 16 CSARSTGTGGYYGYTF
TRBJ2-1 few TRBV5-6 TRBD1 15 CASSFDRGIYNEQFF
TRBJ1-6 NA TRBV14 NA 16 CASSQDSGYPNSPLHF
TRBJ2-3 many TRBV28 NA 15 CASSLGGGRTDTQYF
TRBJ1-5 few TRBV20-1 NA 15 CSALSSGVRNQPQHF
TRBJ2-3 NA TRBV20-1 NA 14 CSARQNLGTDTQYF
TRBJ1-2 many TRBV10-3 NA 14 CAIIEQGKEDGYTF
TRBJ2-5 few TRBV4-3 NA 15 CASSQNAGGVETQYF
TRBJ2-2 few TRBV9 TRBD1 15 CASSVGTGGTGELFF
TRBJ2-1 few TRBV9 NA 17 CASSGGGQLRPWDEQFF
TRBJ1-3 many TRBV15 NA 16 CATSRDGLGTGNTIYF
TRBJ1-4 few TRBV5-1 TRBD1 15 CASSEWTGGSEKLFF
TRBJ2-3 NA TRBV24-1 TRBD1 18 CATSGPRGTGVHTDTQYF
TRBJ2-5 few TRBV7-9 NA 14 CASSRTTGVETQYF
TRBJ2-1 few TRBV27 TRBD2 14 CASSQGLAHNEQFF
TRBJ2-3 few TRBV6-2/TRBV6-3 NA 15 CASSYVGLPGDTQYF
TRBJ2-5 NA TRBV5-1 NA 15 CASSLEVSRQETQYF
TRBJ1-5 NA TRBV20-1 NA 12 CSVGQPNQPQHF
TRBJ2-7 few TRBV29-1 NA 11 CSVEFAYEQYF
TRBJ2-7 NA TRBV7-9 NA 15 CASSLLQENPYEQYF
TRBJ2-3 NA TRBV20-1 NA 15 CSARLDRGSTDTQYF
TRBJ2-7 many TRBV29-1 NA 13 CSVAGQGGYEQYF
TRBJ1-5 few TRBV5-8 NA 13 CASSGFRNQPQHF
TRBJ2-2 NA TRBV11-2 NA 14 CASSHRDYTGELFF
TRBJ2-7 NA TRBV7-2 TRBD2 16 CASSQGLVRLRYEQYF
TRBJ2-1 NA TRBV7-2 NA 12 CASSSDLGEQFF
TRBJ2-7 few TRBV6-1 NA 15 CASSKNRVIVYEQYF
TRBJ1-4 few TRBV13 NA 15 CASRSPWNANEKLFF
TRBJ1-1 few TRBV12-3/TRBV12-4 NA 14 CASSTRGGNTEAFF
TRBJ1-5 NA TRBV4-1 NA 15 CASSQNSLFGRRQHF
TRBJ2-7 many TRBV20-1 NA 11 CSARELGTQYF
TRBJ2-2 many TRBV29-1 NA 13 CSATTGSTGELFF
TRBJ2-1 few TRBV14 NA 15 CASSQAGWLNNEQFF
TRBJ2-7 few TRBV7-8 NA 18 CASSIRQGWAGATYEQYF
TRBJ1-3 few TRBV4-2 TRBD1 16 CASSQWDRGTGNTIYF